These 6 T cell receptor beta chains came from one sample sequenced in a study of shared clonotypes between healthy human individuals. Assay: immunoSEQ multiplex PCR; the TCRdb copy retains only in-frame clones and omits some. The sample comprises more than 1,200,000 clones, less than 99% of which are singletons, and approximately 0.38% rests with the top ten. The sample consisted of naive CD4+ T cells sorted from blood. Subset: CD45RA+ positively selected. All receptors derive from a man under 40 in good health.

This rearrangement joins TRBV12-5 to TRBJ2-1; 9 bases fit TRBD2. The CDR3 runs to 15 residues. J was trimmed by 1 base and V by 3 bases; bases with no gene match: 1. Germline V gene lookup returns CDR1 LGHNT and CDR2 FRNRAP. The CDR3 DNA reads as TGTGCTAGTGGTTTAGCGGGAGGATCCTACAATGAGCAGTTCTTC. Translation: CASGLAGGSYNEQFF.

The V gene is TRBV6-5, the J gene TRBJ2-7, with 9 bases aligning to TRBD2. This CDR3 has 15 amino acids. Looked up from germline, CDR1 is MNHEY and CDR2 is SVGAGI. J lost 5 bases, V lost 6 bases, and 11 bases had no gene match. In DNA, the CDR3 is TGTGCCAGCAGGATAACGGCAAGCGGGAGGAACGAGCAGTACTTC. Translating it yields CASRITASGRNEQYF.

The genes are TRBV4-3 and TRBJ1-5; 7 bases match TRBD1. After removal of 0 bases from V and 4 bases from J, the junction contained 6 bases not matched to a gene. CDR3 length: 16 amino acids. Germline V CDR1 and CDR2: LGHNA, YSLEER. CDR3 nucleotide sequence: TGCGCCAGCAGCCAAGAGCCACAGGGGCTGAATCAGCCCCAGCATTTT. This gives the protein CASSQEPQGLNQPQHF.

This sequence joins TRBV18 and TRBJ1-3, with D possibly TRBD1 on 5 matching bases. Germline V lookup: CDR1 KGHSH, CDR2 LQKENI. CDR3 size: 16 residues. The V gene lost 8 bases and the J gene lost 0 bases, with 17 bases spanning the gap. The CDR3 coding sequence is TGTGCCAGCACCCACGGGGCCGATAACTCTGGAAACACCATATATTTT. Protein sequence: CASTHGADNSGNTIYF.

The V gene is TRBV5-1, the J gene TRBJ2-1; possibly TRBD2 for D (6 bases). Germline loops: CDR1 SGHRS, CDR2 YFSETQ. The length of the CDR3 is 13 residues. V lost 4 bases to trimming and J lost 3 bases, with 8 bases between them. The CDR3 here is CASSKDYYNEQFF. CDR3 nucleotide sequence: TGCGCCAGCAGCAAGGACTACTACAATGAGCAGTTCTTC.

The chain uses TRBV7-2 and TRBJ2-7; D perhaps matches TRBD1 (5 bases). V shed 1 base and J shed 2 bases, with 9 bases lying between them. The CDR3 runs 14 residues. The germline V gene encodes CDR1 SGHTA and CDR2 FQGNSA. This CDR3 reads CASSLGQRTYEQYF. CDR3 sequence (DNA): TGTGCCAGCAGCTTAGGACAGCGCACCTACGAGCAGTACTTC.